The TCR beta chain described here comes from a study of T cell changes during pregnancy in multiple sclerosis. Germline CDR1 MRHNA, CDR2 SNTAGT. This CDR3 contains 8 residues. V was cut by 9 bases and J by 8 bases, with 4 bases left in between. Produced via immunoSEQ multiplex PCR; TCRdb's table is partial and in-frame only. This sample has around 110,000 clones, with 85% to 95% found just once. The chain couples TRBV6-4 to TRBJ1-2; D ambiguous. This sample comprised peripheral blood, obtained in the third trimester of pregnancy. The sequence derives from a female donor in good health, enrolled as a control in a pregnancy study. The CDR3 spells CASEGYTF. CDR3 in DNA: TGTGCCAGTGAGGGCTACACCTTC.